A selection of T cell receptor beta chains follows, all from one sample in a study of beta chain features in type 1 diabetes. TCRdb's table, derived via immunoSEQ multiplex PCR, lists solely in-frame clones and lacks some. The table lists approximately 70,000 clones, about 50% of them singletons. The sequencing input was central memory CD4+ T cells from blood. The receptors derive from a young man with type 1 diabetes. Each CDR3 is given with its conserved first and last residue. Each record gives: D gene, clone size, J gene, V gene, CDR3 protein, CDR3 DNA. D genes are given only for firm matches. Where a row states a size, it is once, few, many or the class of an expanded clone; other rows omit it.

D: TRBD1; size: .; J: TRBJ1-5; V: TRBV9; CDR3: CASSVGQSNQPQHF; DNA: TGTGCCAGCAGCGTGGGACAGAGCAATCAGCCCCAGCATTTT
D: .; size: few; J: TRBJ1-4; V: TRBV2; CDR3: CASTGGAAEEKLFF; DNA: TGTGCCAGCACCGGCGGGGCAGCAGAAGAAAAACTGTTTTTT
D: .; size: .; J: TRBJ1-6; V: TRBV27; CDR3: CASSLTFPQGGSPLHF; DNA: TGTGCCAGCAGTCTGACATTTCCCCAGGGAGGTTCACCCCTCCACTTT
D: .; size: few; J: TRBJ2-3; V: TRBV5-5; CDR3: CASSLATMTSTDTQYF; DNA: TGTGCCAGCAGCTTGGCGACTATGACTAGCACAGATACGCAGTATTTT
D: .; size: .; J: TRBJ1-2; V: TRBV29-1; CDR3: CSVGSRDSPYGYTF; DNA: TGCAGCGTCGGTTCTCGGGACTCCCCCTATGGCTACACCTTC
D: .; size: .; J: TRBJ1-1; V: TRBV19; CDR3: CASQRQINTEAFF; DNA: TGTGCCAGTCAGCGACAGATCAACACTGAAGCTTTCTTT
D: .; size: .; J: TRBJ2-3; V: TRBV2; CDR3: CASSLQGPTDTQYF; DNA: TGTGCCAGCTCGTTACAGGGACCCACAGATACGCAGTATTTT
D: TRBD2; size: few; J: TRBJ2-3; V: TRBV14; CDR3: CASSGTGGRTDTQYF; DNA: TGTGCCAGCAGCGGTACGGGAGGTAGGACAGATACGCAGTATTTT
D: TRBD2; size: .; J: TRBJ2-2; V: TRBV6-5; CDR3: CASNRLAGHTGELFF; DNA: TGTGCCAGCAACAGACTAGCGGGACACACCGGGGAGCTGTTTTTT
D: TRBD2; size: .; J: TRBJ2-5; V: TRBV9; CDR3: CASSAFSGAGQETQYF; DNA: TGTGCCAGCAGCGCATTTAGCGGGGCGGGCCAAGAGACCCAGTACTTC
D: TRBD1; size: .; J: TRBJ1-1; V: TRBV5-1; CDR3: CASSTGQGPNTEAFF; DNA: TGCGCCAGCAGCACGGGACAGGGACCAAACACTGAAGCTTTCTTT
D: .; size: few; J: TRBJ2-1; V: TRBV6-1; CDR3: CASRESGSEQFF; DNA: TGTGCCAGCAGGGAGAGCGGGTCTGAGCAGTTCTTC
D: .; size: .; J: TRBJ2-5; V: TRBV27; CDR3: CASKQQGGETQYF; DNA: TGTGCCAGCAAACAGCAGGGTGGGGAGACCCAGTACTTC
D: .; size: few; J: TRBJ2-7; V: TRBV7-9; CDR3: CASSFSGAYEQYF; DNA: TGTGCCAGCAGCTTTAGCGGAGCCTACGAGCAGTACTTC
D: .; size: .; J: TRBJ1-2; V: TRBV5-6; CDR3: CASSLVDRSSDYGYTF; DNA: TGTGCCAGCAGCTTGGTAGATCGCTCCTCCGACTATGGCTACACCTTC
D: TRBD1; size: .; J: TRBJ1-1; V: TRBV5-5; CDR3: CASSLQGRAEAFF; DNA: TGTGCCAGCAGCTTACAGGGGCGGGCTGAAGCTTTCTTT
D: .; size: few; J: TRBJ1-4; V: TRBV5-1; CDR3: CASSVDSLNEKLFF; DNA: TGCGCCAGCAGCGTGGACAGTCTTAATGAAAAACTGTTTTTT
D: TRBD1; size: .; J: TRBJ1-5; V: TRBV6-6; CDR3: CASTIGTGSKPQHF; DNA: TGTGCCAGCACCATCGGGACAGGGAGCAAGCCCCAGCATTTT
D: TRBD2; size: .; J: TRBJ2-2; V: TRBV11-2; CDR3: CASSGIGGTRTGELFF; DNA: TGTGCCAGCAGCGGTATCGGGGGGACCCGAACCGGGGAGCTGTTTTTT
D: .; size: once; J: TRBJ2-1; V: TRBV5-1; CDR3: CASSATSRNNEQFF; DNA: TGCGCCAGCAGCGCTACTAGCAGAAACAATGAGCAGTTCTTC
D: TRBD2; size: .; J: TRBJ2-3; V: TRBV30; CDR3: CAWGSGRRDTQYF; DNA: TGTGCCTGGGGGAGCGGGAGGCGGGATACGCAGTATTTT
D: .; size: .; J: TRBJ1-2; V: TRBV5-1; CDR3: CASSLEQDLGYTF; DNA: TGCGCCAGCAGCTTGGAGCAGGATCTAGGCTACACCTTC
D: TRBD1; size: few; J: TRBJ1-1; V: TRBV18; CDR3: CASSARTGGNTEAFF; DNA: TGTGCCAGCTCCGCAAGGACAGGGGGAAACACTGAAGCTTTCTTT
D: TRBD1; size: .; J: TRBJ2-3; V: TRBV19; CDR3: CASSITDRRVDTQYF; DNA: TGTGCCAGTAGTATCACGGACAGGCGGGTAGATACGCAGTATTTT
D: .; size: .; J: TRBJ1-2; V: TRBV5-4; CDR3: CASSLAVSPNYGYTF; DNA: TGTGCCAGCAGCTTGGCCGTTAGTCCTAACTATGGCTACACCTTC
D: TRBD1; size: few; J: TRBJ1-5; V: TRBV7-2; CDR3: CASSSMGQGGNQPQHF; DNA: TGTGCCAGCAGCTCCATGGGACAGGGAGGCAATCAGCCCCAGCATTTT
D: .; size: .; J: TRBJ1-5; V: TRBV28; CDR3: CASSHYTRQVNQPQHF; DNA: TGTGCCAGCAGCCACTATACCCGACAGGTCAATCAGCCCCAGCATTTT
D: .; size: .; J: TRBJ1-2; V: TRBV28; CDR3: CASTSPIPGYGYTF; DNA: TGTGCCAGCACATCCCCCATCCCCGGCTATGGCTACACCTTC
D: TRBD1; size: .; J: TRBJ1-5; V: TRBV2; CDR3: CASSEEGTGPFVAQPQHF; DNA: TGTGCCAGCAGTGAAGAAGGGACAGGCCCGTTTGTGGCCCAGCCCCAGCATTTT
D: TRBD2; size: .; J: TRBJ2-1; V: TRBV5-4; CDR3: CASSLSGTSSYNEQFF; DNA: TGTGCCAGCAGCTTATCCGGGACTAGCAGCTACAATGAGCAGTTCTTC
D: TRBD1; size: .; J: TRBJ2-5; V: TRBV11-2; CDR3: CASSSRQGLRVETQYF; DNA: TGTGCCAGCAGCTCCCGACAGGGGTTAAGGGTAGAGACCCAGTACTTC
D: .; size: .; J: TRBJ2-1; V: TRBV19; CDR3: CASSMGTSSYNEQFF; DNA: TGTGCCAGTAGTATGGGCACTAGCTCCTACAATGAGCAGTTCTTC
D: .; size: .; J: TRBJ2-2; V: TRBV5-1; CDR3: CASTFKAGANTGELFF; DNA: TGCGCCAGCACATTTAAGGCAGGGGCGAACACCGGGGAGCTGTTTTTT
D: .; size: few; J: TRBJ2-7; V: TRBV10-1; CDR3: CASSERGMGSDEQYF; DNA: TGCGCCAGCAGTGAACGCGGGATGGGGTCTGACGAGCAGTACTTC
D: TRBD1; size: .; J: TRBJ2-1; V: TRBV15; CDR3: CATSRDTGAYNEQFF; DNA: TGTGCCACCAGCAGAGATACAGGGGCCTACAATGAGCAGTTCTTC
D: TRBD1; size: .; J: TRBJ2-7; V: TRBV28; CDR3: CASNWGQGAYEQYF; DNA: TGTGCCAGCAATTGGGGACAGGGGGCCTACGAGCAGTACTTC
D: TRBD1; size: .; J: TRBJ2-7; V: TRBV5-1; CDR3: CASSRDRGISSYEQYF; DNA: TGCGCCAGCAGCCGGGACAGGGGGATCAGCTCCTACGAGCAGTACTTC
D: TRBD2; size: .; J: TRBJ2-3; V: TRBV30; CDR3: CAWSAGTSGGGTDTQYF; DNA: TGTGCCTGGAGTGCCGGGACTAGCGGGGGAGGCACAGATACGCAGTATTTT
D: .; size: few; J: TRBJ1-6; V: TRBV18; CDR3: CASSRRQDPTGGDNSPLHF; DNA: TGTGCCAGCTCACGACGACAGGACCCGACGGGAGGTGATAATTCACCCCTCCACTTT
D: TRBD1; size: once; J: TRBJ1-5; V: TRBV30; CDR3: CAWRYGRGHQPQHF; DNA: TGTGCCTGGAGGTACGGCAGGGGGCATCAGCCCCAGCATTTT
D: .; size: .; J: TRBJ1-4; V: TRBV11-2; CDR3: CASRPDRKGEKLFF; DNA: TGTGCCAGCAGACCGGACAGAAAGGGGGAAAAACTGTTTTTT
D: TRBD1; size: .; J: TRBJ1-5; V: TRBV19; CDR3: CAGSSWAGGQPQHF; DNA: TGTGCCGGCAGTAGTTGGGCAGGGGGTCAGCCCCAGCATTTT
D: TRBD2; size: .; J: TRBJ2-5; V: TRBV10-3; CDR3: CAISDRSGGGISETQYF; DNA: TGTGCCATCAGTGACCGAAGCGGGGGGGGGATAAGCGAGACCCAGTACTTC
D: TRBD1; size: .; J: TRBJ1-2; V: TRBV6-1; CDR3: CASSPGQGFGGYTF; DNA: TGTGCCAGCAGCCCGGGACAGGGTTTCGGCGGCTACACCTTC
D: .; size: .; J: TRBJ2-1; V: TRBV2; CDR3: CASSTDSNEQFF; DNA: TGTGCCAGCAGTACGGACAGCAATGAGCAGTTCTTC
D: .; size: .; J: TRBJ1-4; V: TRBV5-1; CDR3: CASSFGSTGMIEKLFF; DNA: TGCGCCAGCAGCTTTGGAAGTACAGGGATGATTGAAAAACTGTTTTTT
D: TRBD2; size: .; J: TRBJ2-7; V: TRBV5-1; CDR3: CASSFGGSDYEQYF; DNA: TGCGCCAGCAGCTTCGGCGGGAGTGACTACGAGCAGTACTTC
D: .; size: .; J: TRBJ2-7; V: TRBV19; CDR3: CASSIGGQAPPHEQYF; DNA: TGTGCCAGTAGTATAGGGGGGCAGGCGCCCCCCCACGAGCAGTACTTC
D: TRBD1; size: .; J: TRBJ1-2; V: TRBV5-8; CDR3: CASSWEDRGPYGYTF; DNA: TGTGCCAGCAGCTGGGAGGACAGGGGACCCTATGGCTACACCTTC